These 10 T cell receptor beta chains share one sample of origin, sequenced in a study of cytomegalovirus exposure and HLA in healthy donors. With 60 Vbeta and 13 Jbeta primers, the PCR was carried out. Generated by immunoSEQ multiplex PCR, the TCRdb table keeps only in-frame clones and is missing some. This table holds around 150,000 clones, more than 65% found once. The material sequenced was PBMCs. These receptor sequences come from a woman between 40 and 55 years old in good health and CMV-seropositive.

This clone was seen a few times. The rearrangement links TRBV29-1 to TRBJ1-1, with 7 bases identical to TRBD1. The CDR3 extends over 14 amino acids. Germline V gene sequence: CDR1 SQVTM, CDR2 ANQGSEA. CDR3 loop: CSYHSGTASLGAFF. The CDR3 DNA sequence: TGCAGTTATCACTCCGGGACAGCCAGTTTGGGTGCTTTCTTT.

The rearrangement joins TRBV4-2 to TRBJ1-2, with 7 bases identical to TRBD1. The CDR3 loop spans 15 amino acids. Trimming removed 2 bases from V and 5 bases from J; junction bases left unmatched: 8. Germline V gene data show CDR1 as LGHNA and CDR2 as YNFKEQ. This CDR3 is CASSQTGDLGYGYTF. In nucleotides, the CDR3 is TGTGCCAGCAGCCAAACAGGGGACTTAGGGTATGGCTACACCTTC.

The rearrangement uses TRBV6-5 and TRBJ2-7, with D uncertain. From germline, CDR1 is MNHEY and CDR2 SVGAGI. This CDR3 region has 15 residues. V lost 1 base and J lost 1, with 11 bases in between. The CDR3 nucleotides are TGTGCCAGCAGTTACTATCCCAGTAATTCCTACGAGCAGTACTTC. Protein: CASSYYPSNSYEQYF.

CDR3 protein: CASSQDLLAGLTDTQYF. The CDR3, as DNA: TGCGCCAGCAGCCAAGATCTACTAGCGGGACTCACAGATACGCAGTATTTT. The chain combines TRBV4-3 with TRBJ2-3; TRBD2 matches at 10 bases. The CDR3 runs 17 residues. V trimming: 0 bases; J trimming: 2 bases; junction bases outside the gene matches: 5. Germline loops: CDR1 LGHNA, CDR2 YSLEER.

DNA of the CDR3: TGTGCCAGCAGCATAGTCTCTGTGGGGGCGTCGAACACCGGGGAGCTGTTTTTT. Translation gives CASSIVSVGASNTGELFF. V gene TRBV7-2 combines with J gene TRBJ2-2; D may be TRBD1 (6 bases). The CDR3 totals 18 residues. Germline CDR1 reads SGHTA; CDR2 reads FQGNSA. Trimming left V 5 bases short and J 0 bases short, with 19 bases between.

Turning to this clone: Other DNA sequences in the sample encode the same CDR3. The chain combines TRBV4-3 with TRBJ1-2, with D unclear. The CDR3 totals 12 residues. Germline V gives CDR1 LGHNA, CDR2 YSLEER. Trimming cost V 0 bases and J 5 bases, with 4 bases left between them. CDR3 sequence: CASSQDGYGYTF. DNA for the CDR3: TGCGCCAGCAGCCAAGACGGGTATGGCTACACCTTC.

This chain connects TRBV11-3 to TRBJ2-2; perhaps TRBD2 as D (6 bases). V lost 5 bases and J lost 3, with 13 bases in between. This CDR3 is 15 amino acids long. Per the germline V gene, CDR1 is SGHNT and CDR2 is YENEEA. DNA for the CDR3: TGTGCCAGCAGCCCGGGACTCGCCCACACCGGGGAGCTGTTTTTT. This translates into CASSPGLAHTGELFF. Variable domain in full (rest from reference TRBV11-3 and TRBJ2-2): EAGVVQSPRYKIIEKKQPVAFWCNPISGHNTLYWYLQNLGQGPELLIRYENEEAVDDSQLPKDRFSAERLKGVDSTLKIQPAELGDSAVYLCASSPGLAHTGELFFGEGSRLTVL.

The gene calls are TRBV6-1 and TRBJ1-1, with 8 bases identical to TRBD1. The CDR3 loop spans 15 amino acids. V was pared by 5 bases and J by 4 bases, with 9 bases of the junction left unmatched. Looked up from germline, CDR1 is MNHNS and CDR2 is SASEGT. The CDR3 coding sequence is TGTGCCAGCAGTCGCCAAGGACAGGGAAGCACTGAAGCTTTCTTT. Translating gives CASSRQGQGSTEAFF.

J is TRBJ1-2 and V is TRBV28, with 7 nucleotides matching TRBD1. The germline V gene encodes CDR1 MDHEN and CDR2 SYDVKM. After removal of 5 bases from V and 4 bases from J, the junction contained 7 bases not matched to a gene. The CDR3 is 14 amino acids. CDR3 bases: TGTGCCAGCAGTCCCCAGGGGGTAGGCTATGGCTACACCTTC. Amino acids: CASSPQGVGYGYTF.

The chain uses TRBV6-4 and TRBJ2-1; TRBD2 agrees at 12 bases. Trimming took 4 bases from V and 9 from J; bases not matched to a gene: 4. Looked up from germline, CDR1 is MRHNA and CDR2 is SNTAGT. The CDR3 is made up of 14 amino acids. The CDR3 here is CASSGTSGKIEQFF. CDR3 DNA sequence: TGTGCCAGCAGTGGGACTAGCGGGAAAATTGAGCAGTTCTTC.